A single sample gave rise to the 17 T cell receptor beta chains below, sequenced in a study of identifying expanded T cells in peripheral blood. Here immunoSEQ multiplex PCR was the method, and the copy in TCRdb shows in-frame clones only, minus some. The table includes approximately 56,000 clones, 82% detected once. Input material: blood. These receptors all come from a person aged 18-70 years in good health.

The chain combines TRBV6-1 with TRBJ2-7; TRBD2 might be the D (5 bases). Trimming took 3 bases from V and 6 from J, leaving 12 bases between them. The CDR3 totals 13 residues. Per the germline V gene, CDR1 is MNHNS and CDR2 is SASEGT. Here the CDR3 DNA reads TGTGCCAGCAGTGATCGCGGGTATCGCGAGCAGTACGTC. Its translation: CASSDRGYREQYV.

This chain links TRBV25-1 with TRBJ1-4; 9 bases are shared with TRBD1. V was clipped by 4 bases and J by 8 bases; unmatched bases: 8. Germline CDR1 reads MGHDK; CDR2 reads SYGVNS. CDR3 length equals 15 residues. The CDR3: CASSAKTGGREKLFF. The CDR3 nucleotides read TGTGCCAGCAGTGCGAAGACAGGGGGACGGGAAAAACTGTTTTTT.

This rearrangement joins TRBV20-1 to TRBJ2-3; no definite D call. The CDR3 covers 11 residues. The V gene lost 0 bases and the J gene lost 11 bases, with 9 bases spanning the gap. CDR1 is DFQATT, CDR2 SNEGSKA, per germline (reference sequence). The CDR3 coding sequence is TGCAGTGCTAGAGAGGGATTTATGCAGTATTTT. Amino acids: CSAREGFMQYF.

This clone was counted once. The J gene is TRBJ2-2, the V gene TRBV28; tentative D call: TRBD2 (7 bases). This CDR3 is 16 amino acids long. Germline CDR1 is MDHEN and CDR2 is SYDVKM. V was trimmed by 3 bases and J by 4 bases, leaving 15 bases between them. CDR3 sequence reads: CASSFRGAHSTGELFF. The CDR3 DNA follows: TGTGCCAGCAGTTTCCGGGGGGCCCATAGCACCGGGGAGCTGTTTTTT.

This clone was found a few times. The rearrangement links TRBV7-8 to TRBJ2-2; TRBD2 might be the D (5 bases). The CDR3 length is 17 residues. V shed 5 bases and J shed 1 base, with 17 bases lying between them. From germline, CDR1 is SGHVS and CDR2 FQNEAQ. The CDR3 here is CASSKETPAGNTGELFF. The DNA of the CDR3 is TGTGCCAGCAGCAAGGAAACCCCGGCGGGGAACACCGGGGAGCTGTTTTTT.

This rearrangement joins TRBV11-2 to TRBJ1-2; D unresolved. V dropped 1 base and J dropped 4 bases, with 7 bases sitting between them. Germline values: CDR1 SGHAT, CDR2 FQNNGV. The CDR3 consists of 13 residues. CDR3: CASSLGSGYGYTF. For the CDR3, the DNA is TGTGCCAGCAGCTTAGGTTCCGGCTATGGCTACACCTTC.

The chain carries TRBV19 and TRBJ2-1; D is unresolved. The length of the CDR3 is 19 residues. CDR1 is LNHDA and CDR2 is SQIVND in the germline V gene (reference sequence). The V end was cut by 0 bases, the J end by 0 bases, with 18 bases between. CDR3 loop: CASSIDLRRTSGSYNEQFF. CDR3 DNA sequence: TGTGCCAGTAGTATAGATCTCAGGCGCACATCGGGCTCCTACAATGAGCAGTTCTTC. Full variable domain (missing parts from reference TRBV19 and TRBJ2-1): DGGITQSPKYLFRKEGQNVTLSCEQNLNHDAMYWYRQDPGQGLRLIYYSQIVNDFQKGDIAEGYSVSREKKESFPLTVTSAQKNPTAFYLCASSIDLRRTSGSYNEQFFGPGTRLTVL.

This rearrangement joins TRBV11-3 to TRBJ1-1, with D possibly TRBD1 on 6 matching bases. Germline CDR1 is SGHNT and CDR2 is YENEEA. Trimming pared 1 base from V and 8 bases from J, leaving 23 bases between. The CDR3 extends over 17 amino acids. CDR3 sequence (DNA): TGTGCCAGCAGCTTAGGGAAGGGGAGGGGGGCAACCACGGAAGCTTTCTTT. Protein: CASSLGKGRGATTEAFF. The full variable domain, rest sourced from reference TRBV11-3 and TRBJ1-1, is EAGVVQSPRYKIIEKKQPVAFWCNPISGHNTLYWYLQNLGQGPELLIRYENEEAVDDSQLPKDRFSAERLKGVDSTLKIQPAELGDSAVYLCASSLGKGRGATTEAFFGQGTRLTVV.

V gene TRBV11-3 combines with J gene TRBJ2-7, with TRBD2 matching 7 bases. The CDR3 covers 14 residues. Germline V gives CDR1 SGHNT, CDR2 YENEEA. Losses at the gene ends were 6 bases for V and 0 bases for J; bases not matched to a gene: 5. CDR3 DNA sequence: TGTGCCAGCAGGCCCGGGACTAACTCCTACGAGCAGTACTTC. This gives the protein CASRPGTNSYEQYF.

The V call is TRBV10-3, the J call TRBJ2-3; no clear D gene. Between the trimmed V and J ends, which lost 0 bases and 0 bases, there was a span of 7 bases. The V gene's germline CDR1 is ENHRY and CDR2 SYGVKD. This CDR3 spans 15 amino acids. The CDR3 bases are TGTGCCATCAGTGAGTCCTTGACTAGCACAGATACGCAGTATTTT. It specifies CAISESLTSTDTQYF.

The V and J genes are TRBV11-2 and TRBJ2-7; D could derive from TRBD1 or TRBD2 (5 bases each). V dropped 5 bases and J dropped 5 bases, with 13 bases sitting between them. The CDR3 sequence is 13 residues long. CDR1 is SGHAT and CDR2 is FQNNGV in the germline V gene. The CDR3 nucleotides are TGTGCCAGCAGCGTGGGACGGGTAAACGAGCAGTACTTC. This encodes CASSVGRVNEQYF.

In its sample, this clone was seen once. The V call is TRBV6-6, the J call TRBJ1-1; D might be TRBD1 (6 bases). Trimming removed 1 base from V and 10 bases from J, with 7 bases in between. This CDR3 spans 11 amino acids. In germline, CDR1 is MNHNY, CDR2 SVGAGI (reference sequence). CDR3 residues: CASSYLGAAFF. CDR3 sequence (DNA): TGTGCCAGCAGTTACTTGGGGGCAGCTTTCTTT.

This clone has just one count. The gene calls are TRBV9 and TRBJ1-2; no firm D call. Trimming took 0 bases from V and 8 from J, leaving 8 bases between them. CDR3 size: 12 residues. Germline-derived CDR1 and CDR2 are SGDLS and YYNGEE. The CDR3 DNA is TGTGCCAGCAGCGTAGATGATGGCGGCTACACCTTC. Residues: CASSVDDGGYTF.

As DNA, the CDR3 is TGTGCCACCAGGGACAGGACGACTTATGGCTACACCTTC. This codes for CATRDRTTYGYTF. The chain couples TRBV27 to TRBJ1-2; 8 nucleotides match TRBD1. This CDR3 has 13 residues. Germline V gives CDR1 MNHEY, CDR2 SMNVEV (reference sequence). With 10 bases clipped from V and 5 bases from J, the junction kept 9 bases outside the gene matches.

This sequence joins TRBV7-2 and TRBJ2-2, with D possibly TRBD1 on 5 matching bases. Germline V gene data show CDR1 as SGHTA and CDR2 as FQGNSA. The CDR3 loop spans 15 amino acids. The V end lost 6 bases, the J end lost 5 bases, and 16 bases lay between the germline ends. Here the CDR3 reads CASRVGARGTGELFF. The CDR3 DNA reads as TGTGCCAGCAGGGTAGGGGCAAGGGGAACCGGGGAGCTGTTTTTT.

V is TRBV14 and J is TRBJ2-6; D unclear. Germline assignment: CDR1 SGHDN and CDR2 FVKESK. The CDR3 covers 17 residues. Trimming pared 0 bases from V and 0 bases from J, leaving 9 bases between. The CDR3 sequence is CASSQEGLSSGANVLTF. The DNA of the CDR3 is TGTGCCAGCAGCCAAGAAGGGCTAAGCTCTGGGGCCAACGTCCTGACTTTC.

This chain connects TRBV28 to TRBJ2-2; TRBD1 agrees at 10 bases. The CDR3 is 17 amino acids. Germline V gives CDR1 MDHEN, CDR2 SYDVKM. V shed 5 bases and J 3 bases; nucleotides not matched to a gene: 9. The CDR3: CASSPQGTGEDTGELFF. The CDR3 nucleotides read TGTGCCAGCAGTCCTCAAGGGACAGGGGAGGACACCGGGGAGCTGTTTTTT.